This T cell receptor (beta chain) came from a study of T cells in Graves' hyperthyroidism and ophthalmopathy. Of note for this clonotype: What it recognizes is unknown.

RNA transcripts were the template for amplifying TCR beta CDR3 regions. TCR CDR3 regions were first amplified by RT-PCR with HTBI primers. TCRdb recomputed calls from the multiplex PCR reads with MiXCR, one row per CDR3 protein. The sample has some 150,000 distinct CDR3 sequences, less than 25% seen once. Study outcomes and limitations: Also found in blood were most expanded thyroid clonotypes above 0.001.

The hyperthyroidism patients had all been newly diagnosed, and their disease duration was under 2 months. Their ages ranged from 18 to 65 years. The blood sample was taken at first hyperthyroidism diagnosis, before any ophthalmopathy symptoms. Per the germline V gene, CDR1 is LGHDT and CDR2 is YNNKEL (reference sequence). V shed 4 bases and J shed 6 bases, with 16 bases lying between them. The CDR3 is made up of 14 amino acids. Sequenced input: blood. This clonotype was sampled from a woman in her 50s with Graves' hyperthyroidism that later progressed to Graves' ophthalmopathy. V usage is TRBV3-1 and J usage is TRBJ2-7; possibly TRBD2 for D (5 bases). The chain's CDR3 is CASSLNLRASEQYF. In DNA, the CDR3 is TGTGCCAGCAGCCTGAATTTGAGGGCGTCCGAGCAGTACTTC.